The T cell receptor beta chain described here comes from a study of beta chain features in type 1 diabetes. About the research overall: Healthy donors, compared against patients, showed similar age, gender and cell yields. Study-level points and caveats: PCR, the amplification step, might favor shorter templates, equally in patients and controls. TCRB CDR3s were moderately but significantly shorter in Type 1 diabetes patients in all four CD4+ subsets. Cells that show high TCR expression could be over-represented by cDNA sequencing.

Expressed TCRB transcripts were sequenced after all isolated RNA was converted to cDNA. The method was immunoSEQ multiplex PCR; TCRdb's version includes in-frame clones alone and lacks a portion of them. The data hold hundreds of thousands of clones, with about 14% observed a single time. The CDR3 covers 15 residues. Trimming removed 3 bases from V and 1 base from J; junction bases left unmatched: 6. The V gene's germline CDR1 is SGHNT and CDR2 YYREEE (reference sequence). A note on this clone: Its antigen is as yet unknown.

The receptor was derived from a young man in good health. The chain links TRBV5-4 to TRBJ1-2, with 7 bases matching TRBD1. The sample taken for sequencing was central memory CD4+ T cells from blood. CDR3 in amino acids: CASSSRDSYNYGYTF. In DNA, the CDR3 is TGTGCCAGCAGCTCAAGGGACAGTTATAACTATGGCTACACCTTC.